One sample yielded the 3 T cell receptor beta chains listed below, sequenced in a study of shared clonotypes between healthy human individuals. Repertoires were generated with immunoSEQ multiplex PCR, while TCRdb's copy carries only in-frame clones and drops some. The sample carries around 750,000 clones, over 65% recorded once. Sequenced material: memory CD4+ T cells sorted from blood. Regarding subset: CD45RA-negative fraction. The receptors here all came from a young woman in good health.

The table lists this clone with a count of one. The gene calls are TRBV28 and TRBJ2-2, with TRBD1 matching 8 bases. CDR3 length: 15 residues. V was clipped by 9 bases and J by 6 bases; unmatched bases: 12. Germline V gene lookup returns CDR1 MDHEN and CDR2 SYDVKM. Here the CDR3 DNA reads TGTGCCAGTAGCACTCCAGGGGGCGCCTCCGGGGAGCTGTTTTTT. Residues: CASSTPGGASGELFF.

CDR3 sequence (DNA): TGCGCCAGCCTAGGGGACTTTCCCTCCTACGAGCAGTACTTC. It translates to CASLGDFPSYEQYF. V gene TRBV10-2 combines with J gene TRBJ2-7, with TRBD2 as a possible D gene (6 bases). The V gene lost 8 bases and the J gene lost 0 bases, with 14 bases spanning the gap. Germline assignment: CDR1 WSHSY and CDR2 SAAADI. This CDR3 has 14 amino acids.

As regards this clone: Other DNA sequences in this specimen translate into the identical CDR3. The chain has TRBV27 and TRBJ2-3, with D unresolved. The germline gives CDR1 MNHEY, CDR2 SMNVEV (reference sequence). The CDR3 runs 11 residues. The V end was cut by 6 bases, the J end by 6 bases, with 7 bases between. The CDR3 bases are TGTGCCAGCAGCTTCCAGGATACGCAGTATTTT. Residues: CASSFQDTQYF.